This passage covers 4 T cell receptor beta chains from one sample sequenced in a study of blood T cell repertoires in COVID-19 (dated by TCRdb to about 2020). The library was obtained by the immunoSEQ multiplex PCR assay. TCRdb mirrors the immuneACCESS table, restricted to in-frame sequences. Some clones are absent from its copies; in checked studies, under half trace to an unresolved V gene, and the reason for the others is unknown. Recorded for this sample are roughly 240,000 clones; around 86% of them occurred a single time. The ten largest make up roughly 3% of the sample. The sequencing sample was made of peripheral blood. These receptors all come from a woman aged 25 to 39 who had recovered from COVID-19.

This clone was seen more than once but under ten times. The rearrangement joins TRBV30 to TRBJ1-3; 7 nucleotides align to TRBD1. CDR3 size: 14 residues. Germline V gives CDR1 GTSNPN, CDR2 SVGIG (reference sequence). Germline trimming cut 8 bases from V and 0 bases from J; bases unmatched to any gene: 7. The CDR3 sequence is CALGQTRSGNTIYF. CDR3 sequence (DNA): TGTGCCCTGGGACAGACCCGCTCTGGAAACACCATATATTTT.

This clone was observed a few times. The V gene is TRBV6-5, the J gene TRBJ1-1; TRBD1 matches at 8 bases. J was trimmed by 0 bases and V by 6 bases; bases with no gene match: 6. There are 15 residues in the CDR3. CDR1 and CDR2 (germline): MNHEY, SVGAGI. CDR3 in amino acids: CASRFSRGLNTEAFF. As DNA, the CDR3 is TGTGCCAGCAGATTCTCCAGGGGGCTGAACACTGAAGCTTTCTTT.

The rearrangement uses TRBV29-1 and TRBJ2-5; 11 bases match TRBD2. J gave up 7 bases and V 1 base, and 8 bases lay outside the gene matches. Germline assignment: CDR1 SQVTM and CDR2 ANQGSEA. This CDR3 spans 15 amino acids. The CDR3 DNA follows: TGCAGCGTTGAAGTAGTAGCGGGGGGGCTTGTGACCCAGTACTTC. The encoded protein is CSVEVVAGGLVTQYF.

This chain links TRBV4-2 with TRBJ2-1; D may be TRBD1 (5 bases). The CDR3 totals 13 residues. The V and J ends lost 4 bases and 8 bases respectively, with 12 bases between them. Germline V gene data show CDR1 as LGHNA and CDR2 as YNFKEQ. CDR3 nucleotide sequence: TGTGCCAGCAGCCTCGAGGCAGGGTATGAGCAGTTCTTC. It translates to CASSLEAGYEQFF.